One and the same sample provided the 21 T cell receptor beta chains below, sequenced in a study of OX40 agonist ivuxolimab in advanced cancers. Profiling relied on immunoSEQ multiplex PCR, and the TCRdb table lists in-frame clones only, not all of them. The table includes 30,000 to 35,000 clones, roughly 85% detected once. The input for sequencing was CD4+ or CD8+ T cells sorted from blood, taken in a trial of the OX40 agonist ivuxolimab. The receptors originated from an adult with an advanced solid tumor such as melanoma, head and neck, liver or kidney cancer.

The chain combines TRBV19 with TRBJ1-1; D remains unclear. This CDR3 is 14 amino acids long. Germline V CDR1 and CDR2: LNHDA, SQIVND (reference sequence). V shed 6 bases and J shed 0 bases, with 11 bases lying between them. The CDR3 coding sequence is TGTGCCAGTAGATTCAAGGGCATGAACACTGAAGCTTTCTTT. It is translated as CASRFKGMNTEAFF.

The V call is TRBV6-4, the J call TRBJ2-3; D might be TRBD1 or TRBD2, each matching 5 bases. This CDR3 region has 13 residues. The germline CDR1 and CDR2 sequences are MRHNA and SNTAGT. V lost 5 bases and J lost 0, with 6 bases in between. CDR3 in DNA: TGTGCCAGCAGTAGGGACAGCACAGATACGCAGTATTTT. It yields the protein CASSRDSTDTQYF.

This chain joins TRBV28 and TRBJ1-4; D is possibly TRBD1 (6 bases). This CDR3 has 16 amino acids. Trimming cost V 3 bases and J 3 bases, with 14 bases left between them. From germline, CDR1 is MDHEN and CDR2 SYDVKM. This CDR3 reads CASSFHREDPNEKLFF. The DNA of the CDR3 is TGTGCCAGCAGTTTTCACAGGGAGGACCCTAATGAAAAACTGTTTTTT.

The chain uses TRBV15 and TRBJ1-1, with unresolved D. Germline V gene sequence: CDR1 LNHNV, CDR2 YYDKDF (reference sequence). V was trimmed by 0 bases and J by 7 bases, leaving 9 bases between them. The CDR3 spans 13 residues. The CDR3 bases are TGTGCCACCAGCAGAGATACGGTCCTTGAAGCTTTCTTT. This codes for CATSRDTVLEAFF.

The V and J genes are TRBV27 and TRBJ2-3, with D uncertain. Germline V gene sequence: CDR1 MNHEY, CDR2 SMNVEV (reference sequence). This CDR3 has 14 residues. V dropped 0 bases and J dropped 1 base, with 5 bases sitting between them. The CDR3 loop reads CASSLSLGTDTQYF. The DNA for the CDR3 is TGTGCCAGCAGTTTATCGCTGGGCACAGATACGCAGTATTTT.

The chain uses TRBV7-9 and TRBJ2-5; 7 positions match TRBD1. After removal of 1 base from V and 11 bases from J, the junction contained 7 bases not matched to a gene. CDR3 size: 13 residues. CDR1 and CDR2 (germline): SEHNR, FQNEAQ (reference sequence). CDR3 residues: CASSLGDSMEQYF. CDR3 sequence (DNA): TGTGCCAGCAGCTTAGGGGACAGTATGGAGCAGTACTTC.

V and J are TRBV19 and TRBJ2-1; TRBD1 matches 8 bases. V lost 1 base, J lost 9 bases, and 5 bases stayed unmatched. Germline-derived CDR1 and CDR2 are LNHDA and SQIVND (reference sequence). This CDR3 contains 14 residues. The DNA of the CDR3 is TGTGCCAGTAGTATAGGGGCAGGGGGCTTTGAGCAGTTCTTC. Its protein is CASSIGAGGFEQFF.

The chain joins TRBV11-2 to TRBJ2-2; 8 nucleotides match TRBD1. This CDR3 region has 18 residues. The trim removed 2 bases at V and 4 bases at J, leaving 12 bases unmatched. CDR1 and CDR2 (germline): SGHAT, FQNNGV. The CDR3: CASSLSLYRDRRTGELFF. The DNA for the CDR3 is TGTGCCAGCAGCTTATCTCTTTATCGGGACAGGCGCACCGGGGAGCTGTTTTTT.

The rearrangement links TRBV5-1 to TRBJ1-5; D not resolved. The V gene lost 0 bases and the J gene lost 4 bases, with 5 bases spanning the gap. Per the germline V gene, CDR1 is SGHRS and CDR2 is YFSETQ. The CDR3 has 13 amino acids. DNA of the CDR3: TGCGCCAGCAGCTTGGGCTCTAATCAGCCCCAGCATTTT. Its translation: CASSLGSNQPQHF.

This clone appeared a single time. The V gene is TRBV27, the J gene TRBJ1-4; 9 nucleotides align to TRBD1. In germline, CDR1 is MNHEY, CDR2 SMNVEV (reference sequence). The length of the CDR3 is 15 residues. The V and J ends lost 4 bases and 13 bases, in that order; junction bases with no gene match: 13. Here the CDR3 DNA reads TGTGCCAGCAGTTCCTCCCGACAGGGGGTTAGAAGACTGTTTTTT. Its translation is CASSSSRQGVRRLFF.

The J gene is TRBJ1-5, the V gene TRBV7-8; D unresolved. The CDR3 contains 17 residues. Germline-derived CDR1 and CDR2 are SGHVS and FQNEAQ. With 1 base removed from V and 0 bases from J, the gap between germline ends came to 13 bases. As DNA, the CDR3 is TGTGCCAGCAGCTTAGATCTGGCAGGCTATAGCAATCAGCCCCAGCATTTT. This gives the protein CASSLDLAGYSNQPQHF.

The chain links TRBV2 to TRBJ1-1; TRBD1 might be the D (6 bases). The CDR3 totals 14 residues. The germline CDR1 and CDR2 sequences are SNHLY and FYNNEI. V lost 6 bases and J 5 bases, leaving 16 bases between the germline ends. This chain's CDR3 is CASRDQGSGTEAFF. Here the CDR3 DNA reads TGTGCCAGCAGAGACCAGGGGTCAGGAACTGAAGCTTTCTTT.

Comments on this clone: The same CDR3 is also encoded by other DNA sequences in this sample. V usage is TRBV6-5 and J usage is TRBJ1-1, with unresolved D. Trimming shortened V by 2 bases and J by 1 base, and 5 bases separated the two germline ends. CDR1 MNHEY and CDR2 SVGAGI come from the germline V gene. The CDR3 spans 13 residues. The CDR3 sequence: CASSYGENTEAFF. The CDR3 coding sequence is TGTGCCAGCAGTTACGGGGAGAACACTGAAGCTTTCTTT.

As to this clone: Compared with germline, one end of the junction differs, possibly owing to a read error. This chain connects TRBV7-7 to TRBJ2-5; TRBD2 matches at 13 bases. The germline V gene has CDR1 SSHAT and CDR2 FNYEAQ (reference sequence). There are 16 residues in the CDR3. CDR3 protein: CASSELAGGFEETQYF. CDR3 coding DNA: TGTGCTAGCAGCGAACTAGCGGGGGGGTTCGAAGAGACCCAGTACTTC.

This clone was seen only a few times. The V gene is TRBV6-4, the J gene TRBJ2-2; TRBD1 matches at 7 bases. Per germline, CDR1 MRHNA and CDR2 SNTAGT. V dropped 2 bases and J dropped 4; count of bases not matched to a gene: 4. This CDR3 has 15 residues. CDR3 region: CASSDESGGTGELFF. The CDR3 DNA follows: TGTGCCAGCAGTGACGAATCAGGGGGCACCGGGGAGCTGTTTTTT.

The V and J genes are TRBV7-2 and TRBJ2-1; TRBD2 might be the D (5 bases). The germline gives CDR1 SGHTA, CDR2 FQGNSA. V lost 6 bases and J lost 10, with 19 bases in between. The length of the CDR3 is 14 residues. CDR3 sequence: CASSRGRAELEQFF. CDR3 nucleotides: TGTGCCAGCAGTCGCGGGCGAGCCGAGCTCGAGCAGTTCTTC.

Judged by abundance, this clone is medium-sized. This rearrangement joins TRBV6-4 to TRBJ2-3; the D gene is possibly TRBD1 (5 bases). CDR3 size: 14 residues. The V gene's germline CDR1 is MRHNA and CDR2 SNTAGT. Between the trimmed V and J ends, which lost 0 bases and 2 bases, there was a span of 6 bases. CDR3 bases: TGTGCCAGCAGTGACTCCAGGGACACAGATACGCAGTATTTT. Protein sequence: CASSDSRDTDTQYF.

The genes are TRBV6-1 and TRBJ2-7; D is unclear. Germline loops: CDR1 MNHNS, CDR2 SASEGT. V was cut by 1 base and J by 1 base, with 14 bases left in between. CDR3 length: 16 amino acids. CDR3 loop: CASSEVADIPSYEQYF. DNA of the CDR3: TGTGCCAGCAGTGAAGTGGCAGATATCCCTTCCTACGAGCAGTACTTC.

A single count supports this clone. V is TRBV27 and J is TRBJ2-5, with 13 bases matching TRBD2. V trimming: 6 bases; J trimming: 5 bases; junction bases outside the gene matches: 6. Germline CDR1 is MNHEY and CDR2 is SMNVEV (reference sequence). This CDR3 region has 15 residues. The CDR3, as DNA: TGTGCCAGCAGCCCACTAGCGGGAGGGCAGGAGACCCAGTACTTC. It specifies CASSPLAGGQETQYF.

V is TRBV19 and J is TRBJ2-7, with TRBD2 matching over 8 bases. Losses at the gene ends were 6 bases for V and 3 bases for J; bases not matched to a gene: 10. Germline assignment: CDR1 LNHDA and CDR2 SQIVND (reference sequence). The CDR3 totals 15 residues. The CDR3, as DNA: TGTGCCAGTAGCCCTCCGGGACTAGTAGGCTACGAGCAGTACTTC. Residues: CASSPPGLVGYEQYF.

The chain recombines TRBV27 with TRBJ2-1; 8 bases agree with TRBD2. The ends lost 8 bases at V and 4 bases at J; junction bases unmatched: 7. The CDR3 spans 14 residues. Germline V gene data show CDR1 as MNHEY and CDR2 as SMNVEV (reference sequence). The CDR3: CASGPGGLYNEQFF. The CDR3 region has the DNA TGTGCCAGCGGCCCGGGGGGGTTGTACAATGAGCAGTTCTTC.